A selection of T cell receptor beta chains follows, all from one sample in a study of CD8 T cells in Susac syndrome. TCRdb reanalysed the immunoSEQ multiplex PCR reads using MiXCR and keeps one entry per CDR3 protein. The top ten clones hold approximately 0.081% of a sample with about 210,000 distinct CDR3 sequences, roughly 94% of them seen once. The sequencing input was CD4+ T cells from PBMCs. The receptors stem from a human donor with multiple sclerosis. Each CDR3 is given with its conserved first and last residue. Fields, in order: V gene, J gene, clone size, D gene, CDR3 protein. The D gene is left open where the match is weak. Clone size is shown for a subset of rows, as once, few, many or a class of expanded clone.

TRBV14,TRBJ1-6,-,-,CASSQGPYSPLHF
TRBV27,TRBJ1-2,-,TRBD1,CASSFSPQQGFYGYTF
TRBV9,TRBJ1-2,-,-,CASSVSAWTPDPGYTF
TRBV3-1,TRBJ2-3,-,TRBD2,CASSQGTSERGTQYF
TRBV4-2,TRBJ2-7,-,-,CASSLREESSYEQYF
TRBV7-4,TRBJ1-5,-,TRBD1,CASSVPGQGSFLVNSNQPQHF
TRBV29-1,TRBJ1-2,-,-,CSVEGRRGGYTF
TRBV5-6,TRBJ2-1,-,-,CASSPGSSSYNEQFF
TRBV20-1,TRBJ1-1,-,TRBD1,CSAGDRGTEAFF
TRBV7-2,TRBJ1-5,-,-,CASSLSSGAIADQPQHF
TRBV6-5,TRBJ1-2,-,-,CASSYGRGLYGYTF
TRBV30,TRBJ2-6,-,-,CAWSTGATGANVLTF
TRBV30,TRBJ2-3,-,-,CAWSARGGTDTQYF
TRBV12-3/TRBV12-4,TRBJ2-1,-,-,CASSHYNEQFF
TRBV10-3,TRBJ2-3,-,-,CASRGGTDTQYF
TRBV15,TRBJ2-3,once,-,CATSSSGRPDTQYF
TRBV30,TRBJ2-3,-,TRBD1,CAWGQGTFSTDTQYF
TRBV3-1,TRBJ2-1,-,-,CASSQASGGMLPFF